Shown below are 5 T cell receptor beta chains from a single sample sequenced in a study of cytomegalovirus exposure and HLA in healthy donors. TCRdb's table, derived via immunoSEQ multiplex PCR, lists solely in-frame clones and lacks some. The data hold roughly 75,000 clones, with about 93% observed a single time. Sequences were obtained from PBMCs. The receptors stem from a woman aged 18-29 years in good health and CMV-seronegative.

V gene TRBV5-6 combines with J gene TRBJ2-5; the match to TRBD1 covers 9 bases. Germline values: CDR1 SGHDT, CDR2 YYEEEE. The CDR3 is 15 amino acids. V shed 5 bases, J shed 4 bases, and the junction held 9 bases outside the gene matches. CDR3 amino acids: CASRGNGQGSETQYF. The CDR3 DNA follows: TGTGCCAGCAGGGGCAATGGACAGGGGTCAGAGACCCAGTACTTC.

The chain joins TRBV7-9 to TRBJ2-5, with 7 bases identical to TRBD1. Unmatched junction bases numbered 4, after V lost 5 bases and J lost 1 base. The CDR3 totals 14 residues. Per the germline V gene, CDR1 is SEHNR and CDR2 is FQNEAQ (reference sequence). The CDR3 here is CASSARDSQETQYF. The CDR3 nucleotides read TGTGCCAGCAGCGCCCGGGACAGCCAAGAGACCCAGTACTTC. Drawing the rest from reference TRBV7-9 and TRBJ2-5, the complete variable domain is DTGVSQNPRHKITKRGQNVTFRCDPISEHNRLYWYRQTLGQGPEFLTYFQNEAQLEKSRLLSDRFSAERPKGSFSTLEIQRTEQGDSAMYLCASSARDSQETQYFGPGTRLLVL.

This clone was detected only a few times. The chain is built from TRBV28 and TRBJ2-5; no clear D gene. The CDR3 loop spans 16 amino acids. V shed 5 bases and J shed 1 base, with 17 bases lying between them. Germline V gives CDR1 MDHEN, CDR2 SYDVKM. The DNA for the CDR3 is TGTGCCAGCAGTCCCCAAACCCCGGCGGTCCAAGAGACCCAGTACTTC. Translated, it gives CASSPQTPAVQETQYF.

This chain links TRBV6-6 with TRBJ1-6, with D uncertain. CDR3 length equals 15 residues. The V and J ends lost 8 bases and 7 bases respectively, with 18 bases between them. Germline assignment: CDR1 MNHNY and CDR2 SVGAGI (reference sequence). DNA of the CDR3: TGTGCCAGCGTCGCCCAACAAGTCCAAAATTCACCCCTCCACTTT. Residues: CASVAQQVQNSPLHF.

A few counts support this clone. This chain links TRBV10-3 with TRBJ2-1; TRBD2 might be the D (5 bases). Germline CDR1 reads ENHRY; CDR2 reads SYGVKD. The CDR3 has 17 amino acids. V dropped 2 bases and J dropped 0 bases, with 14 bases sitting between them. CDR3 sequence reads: CAISEASSSVSYNEQFF. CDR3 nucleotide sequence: TGTGCCATCAGTGAGGCTAGCTCCTCGGTCTCCTACAATGAGCAGTTCTTC.